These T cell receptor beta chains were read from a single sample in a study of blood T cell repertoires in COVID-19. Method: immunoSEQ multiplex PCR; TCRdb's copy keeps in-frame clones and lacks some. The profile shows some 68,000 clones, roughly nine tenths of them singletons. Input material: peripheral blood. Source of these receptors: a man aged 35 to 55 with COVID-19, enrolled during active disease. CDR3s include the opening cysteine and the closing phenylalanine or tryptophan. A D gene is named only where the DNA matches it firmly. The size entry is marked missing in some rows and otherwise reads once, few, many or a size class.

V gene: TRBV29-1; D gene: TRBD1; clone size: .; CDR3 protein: CSVVVQGSRTEAFF
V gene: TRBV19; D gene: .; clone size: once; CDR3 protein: CASSGTSYNSPLHF
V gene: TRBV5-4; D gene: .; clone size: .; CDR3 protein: CASSLDRDGYTF
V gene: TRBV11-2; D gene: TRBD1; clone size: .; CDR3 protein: CASSRYGTGLPYEQYF
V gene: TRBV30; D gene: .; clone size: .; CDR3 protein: CAWRGWGVNTEAFF
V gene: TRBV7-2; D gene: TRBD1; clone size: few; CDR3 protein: CASSSRTGDNQPQHF
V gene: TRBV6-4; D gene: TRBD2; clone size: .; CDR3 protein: CASTNRTSGNYEQYF
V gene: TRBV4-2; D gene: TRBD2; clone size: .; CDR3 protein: CASSHRAGSSYNEQFF
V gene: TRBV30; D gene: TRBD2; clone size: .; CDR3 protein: CAGSGPGLAGYNEQFF
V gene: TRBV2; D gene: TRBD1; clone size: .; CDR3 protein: CASRARDSGETQYF
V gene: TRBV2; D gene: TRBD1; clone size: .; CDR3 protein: CASSPTGTGGAGYTF
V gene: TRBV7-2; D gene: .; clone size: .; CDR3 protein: CASSSNGGSGNTIYF
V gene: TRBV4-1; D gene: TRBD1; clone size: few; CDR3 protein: CASSQPGTGRNEQFF
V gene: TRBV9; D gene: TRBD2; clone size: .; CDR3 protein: CASSVSGAGGQDTQYF
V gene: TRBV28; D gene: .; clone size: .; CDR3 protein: CASSSEGVRGYTF
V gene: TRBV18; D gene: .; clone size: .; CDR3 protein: CASSGGLDNQPQHF
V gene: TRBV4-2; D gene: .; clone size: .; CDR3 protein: CASSLSADTQYF
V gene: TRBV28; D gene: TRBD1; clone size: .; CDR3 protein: CASRRPWDRSNQPQHF
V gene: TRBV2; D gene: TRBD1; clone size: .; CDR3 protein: CASIEGQDSSYEQYF
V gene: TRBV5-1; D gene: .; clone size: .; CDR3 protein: CASSLSDRLNYGYTF
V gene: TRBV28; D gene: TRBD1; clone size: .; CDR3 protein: CASRDRGPETQYF
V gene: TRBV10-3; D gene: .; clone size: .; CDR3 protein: CAISEPRGALNTGELFF
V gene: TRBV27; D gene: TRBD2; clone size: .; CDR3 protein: CASSLLAGGYNEQFF
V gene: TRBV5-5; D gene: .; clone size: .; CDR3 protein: CASSLAASGVGEKLFF
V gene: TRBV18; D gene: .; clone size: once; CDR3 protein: CASSSTGGNTEAFF
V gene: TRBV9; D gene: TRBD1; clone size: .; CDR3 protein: CASSVEPQGAGGYTF
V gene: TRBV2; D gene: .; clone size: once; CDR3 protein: CASSGAYEQYF
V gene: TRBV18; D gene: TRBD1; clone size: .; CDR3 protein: CASSEQGGSYNEQFF
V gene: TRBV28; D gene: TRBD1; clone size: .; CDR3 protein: CASSLDPGQGNYGYTF
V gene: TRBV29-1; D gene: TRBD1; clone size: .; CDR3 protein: CSVGAGGPSQPQHF
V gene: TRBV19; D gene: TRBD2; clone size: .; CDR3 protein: CASKVSGANEQFF
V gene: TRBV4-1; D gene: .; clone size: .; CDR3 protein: CASSQEGGHSNQPQHF
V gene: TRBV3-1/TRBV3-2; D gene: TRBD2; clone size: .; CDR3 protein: CASSPRGQRGGAGELFF
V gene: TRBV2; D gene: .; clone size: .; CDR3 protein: CASSPGLQGYNEQFF
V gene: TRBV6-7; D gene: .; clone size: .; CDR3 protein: CAPGRGTGNTIYF